The present T cell receptor (beta chain) was sequenced within a study of blood T cell repertoires in COVID-19. Study in general: The United States, Italy and Spain were the sources of the acute and convalescent COVID-19 samples. PBMCs, B-cell-depleted T cells, or T cells were the source of the cDNA or gDNA that made up the material.

Original data processing: Counts of nucleated cells, estimated from reference gene primer amplification, were obtained. TCRdb's copy holds only in-frame clones and misses some; the assay was immunoSEQ multiplex PCR. Clone size and the V and J calls come from that table; the DNA yielded D and trimming. The sample holds about 120,000 clones, around 80% seen once. The germline V gene has CDR1 SGHKS and CDR2 YYEKEE (reference sequence). The CDR3 runs to 14 residues. The V and J ends lost 4 bases and 6 bases, in that order; junction bases with no gene match: 6. The sample taken for sequencing was peripheral blood. This chain links TRBV5-5 with TRBJ1-1, with TRBD1 matching over 10 bases. The receptor was isolated from a man aged 55 to 70 with active or convalescent COVID-19. CDR3 coding DNA: TGTGCCAGCAGCACGACAGGGGGCAGCCCTGAAGCTTTCTTT. Translating it yields CASSTTGGSPEAFF.